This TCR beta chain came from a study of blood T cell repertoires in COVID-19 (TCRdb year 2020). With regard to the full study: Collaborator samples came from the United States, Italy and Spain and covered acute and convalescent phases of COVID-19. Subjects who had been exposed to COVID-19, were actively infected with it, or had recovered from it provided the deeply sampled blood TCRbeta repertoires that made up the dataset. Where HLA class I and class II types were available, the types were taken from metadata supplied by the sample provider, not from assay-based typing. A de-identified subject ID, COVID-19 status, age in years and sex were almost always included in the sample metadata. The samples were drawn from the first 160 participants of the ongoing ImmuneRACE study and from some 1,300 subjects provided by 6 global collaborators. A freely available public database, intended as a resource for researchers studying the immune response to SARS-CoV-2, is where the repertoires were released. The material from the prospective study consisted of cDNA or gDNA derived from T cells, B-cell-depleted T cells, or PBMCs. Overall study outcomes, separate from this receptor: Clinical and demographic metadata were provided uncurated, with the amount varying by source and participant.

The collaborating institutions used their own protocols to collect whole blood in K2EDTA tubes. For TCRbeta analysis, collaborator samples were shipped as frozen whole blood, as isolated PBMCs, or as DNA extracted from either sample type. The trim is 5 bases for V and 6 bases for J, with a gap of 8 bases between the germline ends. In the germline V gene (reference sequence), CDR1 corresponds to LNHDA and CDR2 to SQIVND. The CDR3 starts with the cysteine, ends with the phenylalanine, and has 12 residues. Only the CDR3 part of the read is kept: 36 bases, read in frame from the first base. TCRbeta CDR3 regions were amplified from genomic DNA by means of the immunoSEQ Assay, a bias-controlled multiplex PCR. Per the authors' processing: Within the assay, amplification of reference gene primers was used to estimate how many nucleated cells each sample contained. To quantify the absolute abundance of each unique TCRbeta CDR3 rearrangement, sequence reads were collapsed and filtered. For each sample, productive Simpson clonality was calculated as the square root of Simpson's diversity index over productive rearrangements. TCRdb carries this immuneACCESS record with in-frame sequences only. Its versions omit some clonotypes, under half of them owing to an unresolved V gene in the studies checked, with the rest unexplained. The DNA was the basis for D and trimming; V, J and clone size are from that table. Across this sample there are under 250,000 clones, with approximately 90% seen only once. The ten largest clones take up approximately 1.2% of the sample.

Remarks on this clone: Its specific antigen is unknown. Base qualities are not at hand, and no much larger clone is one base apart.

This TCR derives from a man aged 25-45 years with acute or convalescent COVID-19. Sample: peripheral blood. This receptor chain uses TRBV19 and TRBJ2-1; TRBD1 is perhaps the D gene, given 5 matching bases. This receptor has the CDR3 CASSSGSNEQFF. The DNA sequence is TGTGCCAGTAGTTCAGGGTCCAATGAGCAGTTCTTC.